These T cell receptor beta chains were read from a single sample in a study of blood T cell repertoires in COVID-19. Using immunoSEQ multiplex PCR, the repertoire was profiled, and TCRdb retains in-frame clones only, with some absent. The sample holds about 120,000 clones; 90% are singletons and the top ten take less than 2%. Material: peripheral blood. Receptors were obtained from a human donor with active COVID-19. The donor label of this sample is uncertain. Both conserved end residues are part of each CDR3. The D gene is left open where the match is weak. Expanded clones are given a class, and other clones once, few, many or no size at all.

>NA|TRBV15|NA
CATRRGDAKNIQYF
>NA|TRBV5-6|NA
CASSPTGTRRTYGYTF
>NA|TRBV6-1|TRBD1
CASSVLTGTGFATNEKLFF
>NA|TRBV27|TRBD1
CASSLSGTVTYEQYF
>NA|TRBV6-5|NA
CASQGVPMNTEAFF
>once|TRBV11-3|TRBD2
CASSLDRRLAGGTDTQYF
>NA|TRBV5-6|TRBD1
CASSSLGQGGMEDYGYTF
>NA|TRBV6-2/TRBV6-3|NA
CASSYVSRGAYEQYF
>NA|TRBV19|TRBD2
CATSGGNTDTQYF
>NA|TRBV7-2|TRBD2
CASSLEGGTRSLHEQYF
>NA|TRBV6-5|NA
CASSYSVQTTNEKLFF
>NA|TRBV15|NA
CATSRDMRTGELFF
>NA|TRBV7-2|TRBD1
CASSLGDRVRNTEAFF
>NA|TRBV6-6|TRBD1
CASSQLQGSQPQHF
>NA|TRBV30|TRBD1
CAWSRSAGTATNEKLFF
>NA|TRBV27|NA
CASSLSDEQFF
>NA|TRBV2|NA
CASSEIGAYNEQFF
>NA|TRBV7-2|NA
CASSTQGYTEAFF
>NA|TRBV7-9|NA
CASSWSGYNEQFF
>NA|TRBV6-6|TRBD2
CAGGGDLTGELFF
>once|TRBV27|TRBD1
CASSFTGGHNEQFF
>NA|TRBV7-2|NA
CASSFNTGNNYGYTF
>NA|TRBV11-2|NA
CASSLVRGGAMYF
>NA|TRBV19|NA
CASSIGYSETDYEQYF
>NA|TRBV6-5|TRBD1
CASTRGSGANVLTF
>NA|TRBV5-4|NA
CASSLAGRQNSPLHF
>once|TRBV4-2|NA
CASTQGDTNTGELFF
>NA|TRBV6-2/TRBV6-3|NA
CASSYYRATEAFF
>NA|TRBV5-1|NA
CASSLDPGGVYEQYF
>many|TRBV4-1|NA
CASSQDRVYNSPLHF
>once|TRBV5-1|NA
CASSVRAAAGGEAFF
>NA|TRBV4-3|TRBD2
CASSQELAGRTYEQYF
>NA|TRBV5-4|TRBD1
CASSRQGFGTEAFF
>NA|TRBV15|TRBD2
CATSGLAGGNTDTQYF
>NA|TRBV2|NA
CASSDGQGSYEQYF
>NA|TRBV5-1|NA
CASSLLLTGELFF
>NA|TRBV7-6|TRBD1
CASSLGQGDTGELFF
>NA|TRBV7-9|NA
CASRTEQGGAQETQYF
>NA|TRBV10-3|TRBD2
CAISEGRGASSEQYF
>NA|TRBV6-5|TRBD1
CASSYRDRASNHTF